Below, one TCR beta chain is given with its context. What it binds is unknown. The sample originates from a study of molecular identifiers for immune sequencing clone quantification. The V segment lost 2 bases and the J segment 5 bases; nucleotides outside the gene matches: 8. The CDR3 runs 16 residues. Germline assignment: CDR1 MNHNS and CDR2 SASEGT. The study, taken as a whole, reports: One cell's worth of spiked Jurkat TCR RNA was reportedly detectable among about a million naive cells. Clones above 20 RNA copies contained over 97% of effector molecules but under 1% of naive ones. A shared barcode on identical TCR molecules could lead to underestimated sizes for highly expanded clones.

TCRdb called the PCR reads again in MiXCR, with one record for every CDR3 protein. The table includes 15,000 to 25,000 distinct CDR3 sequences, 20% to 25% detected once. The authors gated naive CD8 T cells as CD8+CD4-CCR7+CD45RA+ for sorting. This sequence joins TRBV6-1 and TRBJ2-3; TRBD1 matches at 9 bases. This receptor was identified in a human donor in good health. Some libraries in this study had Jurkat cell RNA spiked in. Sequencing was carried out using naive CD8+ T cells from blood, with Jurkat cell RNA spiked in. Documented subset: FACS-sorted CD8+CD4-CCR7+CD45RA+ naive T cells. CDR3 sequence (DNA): TGTGCCAGCAGTGAATGGGGACAGGGATATAGAGATACGCAGTATTTT. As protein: CASSEWGQGYRDTQYF.